The text below deals with one T cell receptor beta chain. This clone was seen a single time. Its antigen remains unidentified. Per-base quality was not reported, and no clone a single base away is much larger than it. The immunoSEQ hsTCRB v3.0 assay was used at survey level resolution to sequence the TRB variable region. The target sequencing depth for TRB was roughly 40,000-55,000 T-cell genomes per sample. Pooled TRB libraries were sequenced on an Illumina MiSeq with a v3 150-cycle kit. Per the source publication's procedure: Analysis of repertoires was carried out in R inside a reproducible Nextflow workflow spanning QC, data transformation and analysis. LymphoSeq2, an R package for AIRR-Seq data exploration, was used to implement custom analyses. A few samples that yielded fewer than 5000 total TRB sequences were excluded, so that 150 to 200 HIV repertoires were analyzed. Among the 190 or so HIV repertoires that were kept, almost 60 were collected before ART initiation and some 130 were collected after ART initiation. Repertoires were downsampled to 5000 TRB nucleotide sequences, and summary statistics were averaged over 100 downsampling iterations. TRB sequences were retained for analysis only if CDR3 regions of at least seven amino acids were present. A Shannon entropy-derived clonality score and the Gini coefficient were used to measure diversity. In the repertoire networks, any two of the top 5000 CDR3 amino acid sequences were connected whenever the two sequences differed by an edit distance of one. For TRB CDR3 amino acid sequences, antigen specificity groups and MHC restriction were predicted with GLIPH2. CDR3 amino acid sequences were matched against VDJdb and McPAS-TCR to flag known CMV, EBV, HIV or tissue antigen associations. Pre-ART, post-ART and control groups were compared with Wilcoxon signed-rank tests and Holm-Bonferroni correction. TCRdb took over this immuneACCESS table, retaining in-frame rearrangements with V and J assigned. Such tables are incomplete; in checked studies, under half of the missing clones stem from an unresolved V gene, and the remainder is unexplained. V and J calls and clone size are those listed in that table; D and trimming were worked out from the DNA. The sample records tens of thousands of clones, 90% to 95% of which are singletons. Clones ranked in the top ten supply 2.5% to 3.5% of the sample.

The record originates from a study of long-term antiretroviral therapy in people with HIV (dated by TCRdb to the early 2020s). About the full investigation: The earliest samples were collected about a decade before the 2015 WHO recommendation for immediate ART, when ART was typically delayed until CD4 counts fell. This retrospective serial study examined whether starting ART and sustained HIV suppression were associated with changes in the composition and diversity of the TRB repertoire in peripheral blood. The cohort contributed roughly 200 cryopreserved PBMC samples from around 30 adults with confirmed HIV infection, collected serially over a mean of around 6 years (range 1-12). About 35% of the 30 participants with HIV were female. No cross-contamination during QIAcube processing was seen in test extractions of a monoclonal T-cell line run alongside roughly 35 polyclonal samples. Study-wide conclusions, independent of this receptor: Expanded TRB clones identified before ART initiation dominated the repertoire across all time points, though the dominance fluctuated and decreased in many PLHIV after ART. Because PBMC availability was limited, only the TCR beta chain was sequenced, with no alpha chain pairing. ART initiation was associated with a significant increase in TRB diversity, but diversity stayed significantly below transplant donor controls even after long-term ART. CDR3 length ranges in HIV repertoires were narrower than in controls, and network structure suggested an antigen-experienced repertoire with only a slight naive shift after ART. The samples were dated from about 2003 to 2018, and the ART regimens that were used may be less effective than current ART regimens. Because pre-ART samples had limited cell numbers, unsorted PBMC were profiled rather than sorted CD4+ and CD8+ T cells. No data were available on ART adherence, viral resistance or therapy changes, limiting inferences about post-ART repertoire changes.

To be included, a participant needed at least one PBMC sample from before ART initiation plus at least two post-ART samples. All participants with HIV were treated in the United States of America. Before DNA extraction, cryopreserved samples of about 0.95-11 million PBMC were thawed and washed. At the time of the earliest PBMC sample, participants with HIV were aged between roughly 23 and 60 years. Per participant, PBMC samples came from 1-4 timepoints prior to ART initiation and 2-8 timepoints following ART initiation, for a median of 7 samples. For every participant, serial HIV viral load, CD4+ T-cell count, ART history and demographic data were obtained. Genomic DNA was extracted from unsorted PBMC with a Qiagen kit on a QIAcube, processed in batches of 12 samples. The CDR3 goes from the cysteine to the phenylalanine over 16 residues. Only the CDR3 part of the read is kept: 48 bases, read in frame from the first base. CDR1 and CDR2 (SQVTM, ANQGSEA) derive from the germline V gene. Here V drops 3 bases and J drops 3 bases, and the junction holds 12 bases not matched to any gene.

This sample comprised unsorted PBMCs, obtained approximately 7.1 years after starting antiretroviral therapy. The receptor's source is a man in his fifties with HIV. The chain is made from TRBV29-1 and TRBJ2-5, with 8 junctional bases fitting TRBD2. The nucleotides read TGCAGCGTTGAGCAAAGCGGGGGACATACTAAAGAGACCCAGTACTTC. Translation gives CSVEQSGGHTKETQYF.